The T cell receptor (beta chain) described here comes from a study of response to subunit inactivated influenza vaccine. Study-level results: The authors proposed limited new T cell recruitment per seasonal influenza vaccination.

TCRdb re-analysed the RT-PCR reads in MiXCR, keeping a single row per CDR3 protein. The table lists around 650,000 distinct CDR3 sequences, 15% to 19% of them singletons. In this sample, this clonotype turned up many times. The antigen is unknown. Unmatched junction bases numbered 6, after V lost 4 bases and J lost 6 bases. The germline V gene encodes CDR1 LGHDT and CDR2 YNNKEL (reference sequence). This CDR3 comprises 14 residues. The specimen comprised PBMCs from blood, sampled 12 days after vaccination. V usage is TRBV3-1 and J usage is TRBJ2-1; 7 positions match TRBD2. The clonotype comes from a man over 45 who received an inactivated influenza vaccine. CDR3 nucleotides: TGTGCCAGCAGCCGAGAACTAGCGCGCAATGAGCAGTTCTTC. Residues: CASSRELARNEQFF.